This T cell receptor beta chain emerged from a study of T-cell memory formation after mild COVID-19. Looking at the study overall: The TCR clusters were mostly specific to one donor.

Of note for this clonotype: Its antigen is not identified.

CDR3 length equals 17 residues. V lost 3 bases and J 1 base, leaving 16 bases between the germline ends. Whole-study results and caveats: Day 15 to 85 contracting clones showed balanced CD4/CD8; day 15 to 37 expanders favored CD4+.

5'RACE, which relied on constant-segment primers, yielded TCR alpha and TCR beta cDNA libraries carrying sample barcodes and UMIs. TCRdb processed the 5' RACE reads anew with MiXCR; each CDR3 protein has one entry. The profile shows nearly 250,000 distinct CDR3 sequences, approximately 15% of them singletons. The material sequenced was PBMCs or a T cell subset sorted from them (not recorded which). The origin of this receptor is an adult woman who had mild COVID-19 (a few samples of this study predate the infection). Cell type and time point are not known. The rearrangement uses TRBV12-3 or TRBV12-4 and TRBJ2-1, with D perhaps TRBD2 (6 bases). The CDR3 coding sequence is TGTGCCAGCAGTTTTGGGTCTAGCGCGTCATCCTACAATGAGCAGTTCTTC. It is translated as CASSFGSSASSYNEQFF.